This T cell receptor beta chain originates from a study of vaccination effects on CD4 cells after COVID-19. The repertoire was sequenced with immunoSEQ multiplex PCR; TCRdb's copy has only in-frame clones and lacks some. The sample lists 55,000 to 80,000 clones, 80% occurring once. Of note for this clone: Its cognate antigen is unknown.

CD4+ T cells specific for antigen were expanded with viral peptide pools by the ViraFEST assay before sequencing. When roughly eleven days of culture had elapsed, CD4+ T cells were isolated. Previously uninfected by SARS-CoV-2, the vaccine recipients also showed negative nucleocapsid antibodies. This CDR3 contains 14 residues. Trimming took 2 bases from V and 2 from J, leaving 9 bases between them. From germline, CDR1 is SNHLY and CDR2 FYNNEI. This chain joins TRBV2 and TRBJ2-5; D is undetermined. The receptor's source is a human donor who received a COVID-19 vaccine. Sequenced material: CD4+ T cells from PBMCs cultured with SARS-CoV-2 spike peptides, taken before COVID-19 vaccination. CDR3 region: CASSERTDQETQYF. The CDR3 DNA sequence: TGTGCCAGCAGTGAAAGGACGGATCAAGAGACCCAGTACTTC.